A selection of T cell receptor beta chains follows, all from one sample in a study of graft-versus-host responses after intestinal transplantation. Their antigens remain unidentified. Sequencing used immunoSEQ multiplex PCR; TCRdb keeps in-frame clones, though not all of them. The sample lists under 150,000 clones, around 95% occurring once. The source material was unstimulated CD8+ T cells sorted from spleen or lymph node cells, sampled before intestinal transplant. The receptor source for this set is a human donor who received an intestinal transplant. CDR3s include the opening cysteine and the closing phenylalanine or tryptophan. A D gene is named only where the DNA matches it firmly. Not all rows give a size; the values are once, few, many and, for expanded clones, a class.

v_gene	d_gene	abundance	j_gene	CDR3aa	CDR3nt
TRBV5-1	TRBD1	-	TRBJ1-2	CASSLEGQGPNYGYTF	TGCGCCAGCAGCCTAGAGGGACAGGGCCCCAACTATGGCTACACCTTC
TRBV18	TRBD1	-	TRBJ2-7	CASSPGQGEGYEQYF	TGTGCCAGCTCACCGGGACAGGGGGAAGGATACGAGCAGTACTTC
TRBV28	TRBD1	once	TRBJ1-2	CASSRQGWGYGYTF	TGTGCCAGCAGTAGACAGGGTTGGGGCTATGGCTACACCTTC
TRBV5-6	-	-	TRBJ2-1	CASSFATYNEQFF	TGTGCCAGCAGCTTTGCAACCTACAATGAGCAGTTCTTC
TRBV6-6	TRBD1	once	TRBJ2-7	CASSITGGNEQYF	TGTGCCAGCAGCATAACAGGGGGCAACGAGCAGTACTTC
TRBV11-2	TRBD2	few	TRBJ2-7	CASSIVAGTSGSQPYEQYF	TGTGCCAGCAGCATTGTGGCCGGGACTAGCGGGAGCCAGCCCTACGAGCAGTACTTC
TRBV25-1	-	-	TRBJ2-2	CASGTGPGYTGELFF	TGTGCCAGCGGTACAGGTCCCGGGTACACCGGGGAGCTGTTTTTT
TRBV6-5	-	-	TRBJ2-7	CASSEGYEQYF	TGTGCCAGCAGTGAAGGCTACGAGCAGTACTTC
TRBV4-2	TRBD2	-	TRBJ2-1	CASSQKGLADTYNEQFF	TGTGCCAGCAGCCAAAAGGGACTAGCGGACACCTACAATGAGCAGTTCTTC
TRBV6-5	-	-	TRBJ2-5	CASTDLNQETQYF	TGTGCCAGCACGGATCTCAACCAAGAGACCCAGTACTTC
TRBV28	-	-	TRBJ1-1	CASSLSVTGNTEAFF	TGTGCCAGCAGTTTGTCGGTGACAGGCAACACTGAAGCTTTCTTT
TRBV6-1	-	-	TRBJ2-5	CATREASWTQYF	TGTGCCACCCGCGAGGCCTCATGGACCCAGTACTTC
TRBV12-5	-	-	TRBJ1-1	CASGSGEKNTEAFF	TGTGCTAGTGGTTCGGGCGAAAAGAACACTGAAGCTTTCTTT
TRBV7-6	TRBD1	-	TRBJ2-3	CASSLATGLDTDTQYF	TGTGCCAGCAGCTTAGCGACAGGGCTGGACACAGATACGCAGTATTTT
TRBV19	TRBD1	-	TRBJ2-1	CASSIHSDRVKNEQFF	TGTGCCAGTAGTATACACTCGGACAGGGTCAAGAATGAGCAGTTCTTC
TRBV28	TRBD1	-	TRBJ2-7	CASRRDREYEQYF	TGTGCCAGCAGGCGGGACAGGGAATACGAGCAGTACTTC
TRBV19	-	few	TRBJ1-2	CASKTAGDYGYTF	TGTGCCAGTAAGACCGCCGGGGACTATGGCTACACCTTC
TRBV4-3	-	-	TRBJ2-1	CASSQLRDHEQFF	TGCGCAAGCAGCCAACTGAGGGACCATGAGCAGTTCTTC
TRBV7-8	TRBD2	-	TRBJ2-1	CASSLKAGAWDEQFF	TGTGCCAGCAGCTTAAAAGCGGGAGCCTGGGATGAGCAGTTCTTC
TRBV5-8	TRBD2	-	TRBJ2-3	CASSLTSGGDTQYF	TGTGCCAGCAGCTTGACTAGCGGGGGCGATACGCAGTATTTT
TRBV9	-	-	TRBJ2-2	CASSRGTGELFF	TGTGCCAGCAGCAGGGGAACCGGGGAGCTGTTTTTT
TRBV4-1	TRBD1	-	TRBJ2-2	CASSQKRSAGTGYLAPGELFF	TGCGCCAGCAGCCAAAAAAGAAGCGCCGGGACAGGTTACCTTGCCCCGGGGGAGCTGTTTTTT
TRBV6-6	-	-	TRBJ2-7	CASSYSPSEQYF	TGTGCCAGCAGTTACTCCCCGTCCGAGCAGTACTTC
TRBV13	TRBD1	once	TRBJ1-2	CASSKDRAANYGYTF	TGTGCCAGCAGCAAAGACAGGGCTGCTAACTATGGCTACACCTTC
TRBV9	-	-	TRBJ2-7	CASSESPGRAQDEQYF	TGTGCCAGCAGCGAGAGCCCAGGGCGAGCTCAAGACGAGCAGTACTTC
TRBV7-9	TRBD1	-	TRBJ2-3	CASSLDRGTDTQYF	TGTGCCAGCAGCTTAGACAGGGGGACAGATACGCAGTATTTT
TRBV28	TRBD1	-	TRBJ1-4	CASSADRDSREKLFF	TGTGCCAGCAGTGCTGACCGGGACAGTCGGGAAAAACTGTTTTTT
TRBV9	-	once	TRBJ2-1	CASSKGGSYNEQFF	TGTGCCAGCAGCAAAGGGGGTTCCTACAATGAGCAGTTCTTC
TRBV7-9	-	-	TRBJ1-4	CASSLALMGQKNEKLFF	TGTGCCAGCAGCTTAGCTCTTATGGGCCAGAAGAATGAAAAACTGTTTTTT
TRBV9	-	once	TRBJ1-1	CASGPWGTEAFF	TGTGCCAGCGGGCCTTGGGGCACTGAAGCTTTCTTT
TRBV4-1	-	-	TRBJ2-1	CASSPTTGVSVNEQFF	TGCGCCAGCAGCCCCACGACGGGGGTTAGTGTGAATGAGCAGTTCTTC
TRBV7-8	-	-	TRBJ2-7	CASSLGGFYEQYF	TGTGCCAGCAGCTTAGGAGGGTTCTACGAGCAGTACTTC
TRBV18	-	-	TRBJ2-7	CASSKARIGYEQYF	TGTGCCAGCTCAAAGGCCCGGATAGGATACGAGCAGTACTTC
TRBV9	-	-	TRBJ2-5	CASSVAGETQYF	TGTGCCAGCAGCGTAGCGGGAGAGACCCAGTACTTC
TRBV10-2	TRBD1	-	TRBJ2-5	CASSEQGGWKETQYF	TGCGCCAGCAGTGAGCAAGGGGGCTGGAAAGAGACCCAGTACTTC
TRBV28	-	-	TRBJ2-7	CASSLVEKPPYEQYF	TGTGCCAGCAGTTTGGTGGAAAAACCTCCGTACGAGCAGTACTTC
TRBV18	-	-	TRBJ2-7	CASSSTDSTYEQYF	TGTGCCAGCTCATCGACGGACAGCACCTACGAGCAGTACTTC
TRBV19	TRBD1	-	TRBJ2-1	CASSTGQGGNEQFF	TGTGCCAGTAGTACGGGACAGGGGGGTAATGAGCAGTTCTTC
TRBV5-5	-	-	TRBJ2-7	CASLTGYEQYF	TGTGCCAGCCTCACAGGGTACGAGCAGTACTTC
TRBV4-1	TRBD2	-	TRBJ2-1	CASSQGRWTSGKNEQFF	TGCGCCAGCAGCCAAGGGAGATGGACTAGCGGGAAAAATGAGCAGTTCTTC
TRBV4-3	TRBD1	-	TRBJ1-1	CASSQRQGFVEAFF	TGCGCCAGCAGCCAACGACAGGGGTTTGTTGAAGCTTTCTTT